Below are 25 T cell receptor beta chains sequenced from a single sample in a study of T-cell reconstitution after alpha-beta-depleted transplantation in children. For TCRbeta, the library was prepared with unique molecular identifiers. TCRdb reanalysed the PCR reads using MiXCR and keeps one entry per CDR3 protein. This table has 190,000 or so distinct CDR3 sequences, 6.5% to 7.5% appearing once. Specimen: PBMCs from the stem cell graft donor, collected from the stem cell graft. These receptors originate from a human donor who donated a stem cell graft to a child with Wiskott-Aldrich syndrome.

This clonotype was counted at least ten times. This chain links TRBV10-3 with TRBJ1-6; D remains ambiguous. This CDR3 contains 14 residues. Per the germline V gene, CDR1 is ENHRY and CDR2 is SYGVKD. V was cut by 5 bases and J by 6 bases, with 11 bases left in between. For the CDR3, the DNA is TGTGCCATCAGTTTGACGGAAGTTAATTCACCCCTCCACTTT. Protein: CAISLTEVNSPLHF.

This clonotype was observed many times. V gene TRBV6-2 or TRBV6-3 combines with J gene TRBJ2-6, with D hard to call. Between the trimmed V and J ends, which lost 7 bases and 4 bases, there was a span of 8 bases. In germline, CDR1 is MNHEY, CDR2 SVGEGT. The CDR3 length is 13 residues. The chain's CDR3 is CASTPLGANVLTF. The CDR3, as DNA: TGTGCCAGCACTCCATTGGGGGCCAACGTCCTGACTTTC.

This clonotype was seen repeatedly, ten times or more. The chain uses TRBV7-2 and TRBJ2-7; a possible D gene is TRBD1 (6 bases). This CDR3 has 14 amino acids. The germline gives CDR1 SGHTA, CDR2 FQGNSA. V shed 0 bases and J shed 3 bases, with 9 bases lying between them. CDR3 coding DNA: TGTGCCAGCAGCTTAGCGAGGGGGAGCTACGAGCAGTACTTC. This codes for CASSLARGSYEQYF. Full variable domain (missing parts from reference TRBV7-2 and TRBJ2-7): GAGVSQSPSNKVTEKGKDVELRCDPISGHTALYWYRQSLGQGLEFLIYFQGNSAPDKSGLPSDRFSAERTGGSVSTLTIQRTQQEDSAVYLCASSLARGSYEQYFGPGTRLTVT.

The chain combines TRBV5-1 with TRBJ1-1; TRBD1 might be the D (5 bases). Trimming stripped 3 bases from V and 2 bases from J, with 14 bases between. CDR3 length equals 15 residues. CDR1 is SGHRS and CDR2 is YFSETQ in the germline V gene. The chain's CDR3 is CASSSLTVSNTEAFF. CDR3 bases: TGCGCCAGCAGCTCCCTGACAGTGAGTAACACTGAAGCTTTCTTT.

This clonotype showed up just a few times. The chain uses TRBV30 and TRBJ1-2, with D possibly being TRBD1 (5 bases). Germline V gives CDR1 GTSNPN, CDR2 SVGIG (reference sequence). This CDR3 region has 11 residues. V was pared by 2 bases and J by 6 bases, with 7 bases between. The DNA for the CDR3 is TGTGCCTGGAGTCGGGGCGATGGCTACACCTTC. Protein sequence: CAWSRGDGYTF.

This clonotype was recorded a few times. The chain couples TRBV7-8 to TRBJ2-1, with 16 bases matching TRBD2. After removal of 4 bases from V and 6 bases from J, the junction contained 9 bases not matched to a gene. The length of the CDR3 is 18 residues. Germline CDR1 SGHVS, CDR2 FQNEAQ. This CDR3 is CASSSGTSGRANINEQFF. In DNA form, the CDR3 reads TGTGCCAGCAGCTCCGGGACTAGCGGGAGGGCCAATATCAATGAGCAGTTCTTC.

This clonotype was recorded many times. The CDR3 DNA reads as TGTGCCAGCAGCTTAGACTTCGAGACCCAGTACTTC. Its protein product is CASSLDFETQYF. The chain couples TRBV7-9 to TRBJ2-5; D gene ambiguous. This CDR3 is built from 12 residues. The germline V gene encodes CDR1 SEHNR and CDR2 FQNEAQ (reference sequence). Trimming removed 1 base at V and 5 bases at J, with 5 bases between.

The sample holds many counts of this clonotype. The V call is TRBV6-1, the J call TRBJ2-7; D perhaps matches TRBD1 (6 bases). Trimming pared 5 bases from V and 7 bases from J, leaving 18 bases between. This CDR3 is 14 amino acids long. CDR1 and CDR2 from the germline V gene are MNHNS and SASEGT. The CDR3 sequence is CASSPFFQTGEQYF. The CDR3 DNA reads as TGTGCCAGCAGTCCCTTTTTCCAAACAGGGGAGCAGTACTTC.

This clonotype has at least ten counts. The chain combines TRBV29-1 with TRBJ2-7; 10 positions match TRBD1. The germline V gene has CDR1 SQVTM and CDR2 ANQGSEA. This CDR3 is 14 amino acids long. The V gene end was trimmed by 4 bases and the J gene end by 2 bases; junction bases not matched to a gene: 5. CDR3 DNA: TGCAGCGTTGCCAGGACAGGGGGTCCCTACGAGCAGTACTTC. This gives the protein CSVARTGGPYEQYF.

In its sample, this clonotype was seen many times. The rearrangement links TRBV5-4 to TRBJ2-7; the match to TRBD2 covers 9 bases. Germline assignment: CDR1 SGHNT and CDR2 YYREEE (reference sequence). The CDR3 runs to 14 residues. Trimming at V came to 2 bases and at J to 2 bases, leaving 2 bases not matched to a gene. The CDR3 here is CASSFPSGTYEQYF. The CDR3 DNA follows: TGTGCCAGCAGCTTCCCTAGCGGGACCTACGAGCAGTACTTC. Complete variable domain (other parts from reference TRBV5-4 and TRBJ2-7): ETGVTQSPTHLIKTRGQQVTLRCSSQSGHNTVSWYQQALGQGPQFIFQYYREEENGRGNFPPRFSGLQFPNYSSELNVNALELDDSALYLCASSFPSGTYEQYFGPGTRLTVT.

Ten or more counts support this clonotype. The V call is TRBV5-1, the J call TRBJ2-3, with D hard to call. CDR3 length: 14 residues. Germline CDR1 reads SGHRS; CDR2 reads YFSETQ. Trimming removed 2 bases from V and 0 bases from J, with 7 bases in between. For the CDR3, the DNA is TGCGCCAGCAGCTTCTCGGACAGCACAGATACGCAGTATTTT. Its translation is CASSFSDSTDTQYF. The full variable domain, completed using reference TRBV5-1 and TRBJ2-3, is KAGVTQTPRYLIKTRGQQVTLSCSPISGHRSVSWYQQTPGQGLQFLFEYFSETQRNKGNFPGRFSGRQFSNSRSEMNVSTLELGDSALYLCASSFSDSTDTQYFGPGTRLTVL.

This clonotype was seen many times. The chain uses TRBV12-3 or TRBV12-4 and TRBJ2-7; D ambiguous. The CDR3 has 14 amino acids. V was trimmed by 6 bases and J by 2 bases, leaving 14 bases between them. The CDR3 coding sequence is TGTGCCAGCAGCCACACGAGAAGCCCCTACGAGCAGTACTTC. It translates to CASSHTRSPYEQYF.

This clonotype was found many times. CDR3 bases: TGTGCCAGCAGTATGCTAAGGACTGGCAATCAGCCCCAGCATTTT. Protein sequence: CASSMLRTGNQPQHF. The genes are TRBV6-6 and TRBJ1-5; D gene ambiguous. CDR3 size: 15 residues. From germline, CDR1 is MNHNY and CDR2 SVGAGI (reference sequence). V was shortened by 5 bases and J by 2 bases, with 13 bases between the two germline ends.

At least ten counts were recorded for this clonotype. The rearrangement joins TRBV5-1 to TRBJ2-7; D perhaps matches TRBD2 (6 bases). The CDR3 is 14 residues long. The ends were cut back, 4 bases at V and 7 bases at J, with 18 bases in the middle. Germline V CDR1 and CDR2: SGHRS, YFSETQ. The chain's CDR3 is CASSRTTGSSEQYF. The CDR3 nucleotides read TGCGCCAGCAGCCGTACCACCGGGAGCAGTGAGCAGTACTTC.

This clonotype came up a few times. The chain is built from TRBV11-3 and TRBJ2-1; the D gene is possibly TRBD2 (5 bases). V lost 6 bases to trimming and J lost 2 bases, with 14 bases between them. This CDR3 region has 15 residues. The germline gives CDR1 SGHNT, CDR2 YENEEA. The CDR3, as DNA: TGTGCCAGCAGATTCCTAGCATCCCCCTACAATGAGCAGTTCTTC. Its protein is CASRFLASPYNEQFF.

This clonotype has a count of ten or more. The V gene is TRBV20-1, the J gene TRBJ2-7, with D perhaps matching TRBD1 (6 bases). CDR1 and CDR2 (germline): DFQATT, SNEGSKA (reference sequence). CDR3 size: 12 residues. Trimming left V 4 bases short and J 5 bases short, with 12 bases between. CDR3 bases: TGCAGTGCTATTGGGGGCGGCAACGAGCAGTACTTC. Protein: CSAIGGGNEQYF.

The rearrangement uses TRBV5-1 and TRBJ2-6; D is undetermined. CDR1 is SGHRS, CDR2 YFSETQ, per germline. Trimming removed 7 bases at V and 1 base at J, with 6 bases between. The CDR3 runs to 13 residues. This chain's CDR3 is CASGQSGANVLTF. CDR3 in DNA: TGCGCCAGCGGCCAATCTGGGGCCAACGTCCTGACTTTC. Full variable domain (rest looked up from reference TRBV5-1 and TRBJ2-6): KAGVTQTPRYLIKTRGQQVTLSCSPISGHRSVSWYQQTPGQGLQFLFEYFSETQRNKGNFPGRFSGRQFSNSRSEMNVSTLELGDSALYLCASGQSGANVLTFGAGSRLTVL.

This clonotype was seen at least ten times. The chain employs TRBV5-1 and TRBJ2-4; D is unclear. CDR1 is SGHRS and CDR2 is YFSETQ in the germline V gene. V lost 2 bases, J lost 0 bases, and 6 bases lay in between. CDR3 length: 14 residues. CDR3 sequence: CASSFSLAKNIQYF. CDR3 sequence (DNA): TGCGCCAGCAGCTTCTCGCTAGCCAAAAACATTCAGTACTTC.

CDR3 in DNA: TGTGCCAGCAGTAGACAGGACTCAACCTACGAGCAGTACTTC. Translating gives CASSRQDSTYEQYF. The genes are TRBV28 and TRBJ2-7; TRBD1 might be the D (6 bases). V lost 5 bases to trimming and J lost 2 bases, with 13 bases between them. Germline V gene sequence: CDR1 MDHEN, CDR2 SYDVKM. The CDR3 extends over 14 amino acids.

This clonotype was observed many times. V is TRBV28 and J is TRBJ2-7; 8 bases align to TRBD1. This CDR3 spans 15 amino acids. Germline lookup yields CDR1 MDHEN and CDR2 SYDVKM. The V and J ends lost 5 bases and 2 bases, in that order; junction bases with no gene match: 8. The CDR3 region has the DNA TGTGCCAGCAGTCTTTTTGCACAGGGGGCCTACGAGCAGTACTTC. Its translation is CASSLFAQGAYEQYF.

The chain carries TRBV6-1 and TRBJ1-3; D remains ambiguous. The germline CDR1 and CDR2 sequences are MNHNS and SASEGT. The length of the CDR3 is 14 residues. Trimming stripped 5 bases from V and 0 bases from J, with 8 bases between. CDR3 in amino acids: CASSRISSGNTIYF. CDR3 nucleotides: TGTGCCAGCAGTCGGATATCCTCTGGAAACACCATATATTTT.

In its sample, this clonotype was seen a few times. The CDR3: CASSHRGRGGNSPLHF. CDR3 in DNA: TGTGCCAGCAGCCACCGGGGCAGGGGAGGAAATTCACCCCTCCACTTT. The chain carries TRBV3-1 and TRBJ1-6; weak D call: TRBD1 (6 bases). CDR1 and CDR2 from the germline V gene are LGHDT and YNNKEL (reference sequence). Between the trimmed V and J ends, which lost 3 bases and 7 bases, there was a span of 16 bases. The CDR3 totals 16 residues.

As for this clonotype: One junction end disagrees with the germline gene, perhaps due to a read error. This chain connects TRBV20-1 to TRBJ1-5, with D possibly TRBD1 on 6 matching bases. CDR3 length: 13 amino acids. Germline CDR1 DFQATT, CDR2 SNEGSKA (reference sequence). CDR3 amino acids: CGAEWTENQPQHF. The CDR3 region has the DNA TGCGGTGCGGAGTGGACAGAGAATCAGCCCCAGCATTTT.

This clonotype was seen a few times. The V gene is TRBV19, the J gene TRBJ1-4; no reliable D call. This CDR3 comprises 14 residues. Germline values: CDR1 LNHDA, CDR2 SQIVND (reference sequence). V was trimmed by 7 bases and J by 5 bases, leaving 14 bases between them. This chain's CDR3 is CASKTRASNEKLFF. In DNA, the CDR3 is TGTGCCAGTAAAACACGGGCCTCAAATGAAAAACTGTTTTTT.

This clonotype was observed at least ten times. The rearrangement links TRBV27 to TRBJ1-5; D uncertain. In germline, CDR1 is MNHEY, CDR2 SMNVEV (reference sequence). V was cut by 6 bases and J by 2 bases, with 11 bases left in between. This CDR3 is built from 14 residues. The CDR3 DNA reads as TGTGCCAGCAGCTACCGTCGGGGCAATCAGCCCCAGCATTTT. This translates into CASSYRRGNQPQHF.